This TCR beta chain was documented in a study of blood T cell repertoires in COVID-19 (dated by TCRdb to 2018 to 2020). Background on the whole study: Samples covering the acute and convalescent phases of COVID-19 were provided by collaborators in the United States, Italy and Spain. The material from the prospective study consisted of cDNA or gDNA derived from T cells, B-cell-depleted T cells, or PBMCs. Deeply sampled blood TCRbeta repertoires from subjects exposed to, actively infected with, or recovered from COVID-19 were included in the dataset. The repertoires were released in a freely available public database intended as a resource for research on the immune response to SARS-CoV-2. Samples came from the ongoing ImmuneRACE study (first 160 participants) plus 1,254 subjects from 6 global collaborators. The sample metadata nearly always contained a de-identified subject ID, COVID-19 status, age in years and sex. Where HLA class I and class II types were available, the types were taken from metadata supplied by the sample provider, not from assay-based typing. Broad study findings and their caveats: Clinical and demographic metadata were provided uncurated, with the amount varying by source and participant.

TCRbeta CDR3 regions were amplified from genomic DNA using the immunoSEQ Assay, a bias-controlled multiplex PCR. Concerning the study's data processing: Nucleated cell counts per sample were estimated from amplification of reference gene primers within the assay. Sequence reads were collapsed and filtered to measure the absolute abundance of every unique TCRbeta CDR3 rearrangement. For each sample, productive Simpson clonality was calculated as the square root of Simpson's diversity index across productive rearrangements. The immuneACCESS repertoire file appears here via TCRdb, limited to in-frame rearrangements. These files lack a portion of the clones; in checked studies, under half of the deficit traces to unresolved V genes, and the cause of the others is not known. The V and J calls and clone size were taken over from that table, and D and trimming were inferred from the DNA. In this sample the table shows 210,000 or so clones, roughly 88% of which occur a single time. The top ten clones comprise approximately 5.6% of the sample.

This clone was seen only a few times. Its antigen is unknown. Base quality data are lacking; no much larger clone is found one base away. Another Seattle source contributed samples from volunteer blood donors who had recovered from COVID-19. Collaborating institutions collected whole blood in K2EDTA tubes following their own protocols. For TCRbeta analysis, collaborators shipped samples in one of three forms: frozen whole blood, isolated PBMCs, or DNA extracted from either of those sample types. The receptor's source is a woman aged 40-49 years who had recovered from COVID-19. Sequencing input: peripheral blood.

The sequenced DNA is TGTGCCAGCAACAGTCTAGCGGGAGGGGAGGATACGCAGTATTTT. This gives the protein CASNSLAGGEDTQYF. The rearranged chain carries TRBV28 and TRBJ2-3, with TRBD2 identical over 12 junction bases. V is pruned by 7 bases and J by 6 bases, leaving 8 bases of the junction without a gene match. Spanning cysteine to phenylalanine, the CDR3 consists of 15 amino acids. Of all the DNA, just the CDR3 is kept, 45 bases in frame from base 1. The germline V gene yields MDHEN for CDR1 and SYDVKM for CDR2.